The 5 T cell receptor beta chains below come from one sample, sequenced in a study of blood T cell repertoires in COVID-19. Sequenced by immunoSEQ multiplex PCR; TCRdb stores in-frame clones only, minus some. Among about 200,000 clones listed, 80% to 90% were seen once. Sequenced input: peripheral blood. Receptor source: a human donor with active or convalescent COVID-19. The donor label of this sample is uncertain.

The gene calls are TRBV5-6 and TRBJ2-7; 14 bases line up with TRBD2. Looked up from germline, CDR1 is SGHDT and CDR2 is YYEEEE. The CDR3 runs to 17 residues. After removal of 4 bases from V and 2 bases from J, the junction contained 8 bases not matched to a gene. The CDR3 region has the DNA TGTGCCAGCAGCCCTGGACTAGCGGGAGGCCCTCCCTACGAGCAGTACTTC. Amino acid sequence: CASSPGLAGGPPYEQYF.

The rearrangement joins TRBV7-9 to TRBJ1-5, with D possibly TRBD1 on 6 matching bases. The CDR3 is 15 amino acids. V lost 4 bases, J lost 4 bases, and 14 bases lay in between. Germline values: CDR1 SEHNR, CDR2 FQNEAQ (reference sequence). The CDR3 region has the DNA TGTGCCAGCAGCTCAAACAGGGAAAGGAATCAGCCCCAGCATTTT. Translation gives CASSSNRERNQPQHF.

The CDR3 spells CASSSRLAVWDTQYF. The DNA of the CDR3 is TGTGCCAGCAGCTCCCGACTGGCTGTTTGGGATACGCAGTATTTT. The rearrangement joins TRBV13 to TRBJ2-3; no clear D. CDR1 and CDR2 (germline): PRHDT, FYEKMQ (reference sequence). The V and J ends lost 4 bases and 6 bases respectively, with 17 bases between them. CDR3 size: 15 residues.

This chain links TRBV4-1 with TRBJ2-3; 12 nucleotides agree with TRBD2. The CDR3 loop spans 18 amino acids. V shed 3 bases and J 3 bases; nucleotides not matched to a gene: 10. CDR1 and CDR2 from the germline V gene are MGHRA and YSYEKL. The CDR3 reads CASSHGFPSGRATDTQYF. The CDR3 DNA sequence: TGCGCCAGCAGCCACGGTTTCCCTAGCGGGAGGGCTACAGATACGCAGTATTTT.

This chain joins TRBV21-1 and TRBJ2-1; the table calls TRBD2, which could not be checked here. TRBV21-1 is marked as a pseudogene. The CDR3 runs 16 residues. The CDR3 DNA reads TGTGCCAGCAAAGAGTTAGCGGGGGGGCCTCGGGATGAGCAGTTCTTC. This translates into CASKELAGGPRDEQFF.